This is a list of T cell receptor beta chains from one sample in a study of blood T cell repertoires in COVID-19. Sequencing was performed with immunoSEQ multiplex PCR; in TCRdb, only in-frame clones are kept and a portion is missing. The profile shows about 140,000 clones, 80% to 85% of them singletons. The specimen sequenced was PBMCs or T cells enriched from blood (not recorded which). These receptors came from a man aged 35 to 55 with acute COVID-19. CDR3s include the opening cysteine and the closing phenylalanine or tryptophan. A D gene is named only where the DNA matches it firmly. The size entry is marked missing in some rows and otherwise reads once, few, many or a size class.

>TRBJ1-4|TRBD1|TRBV2|.
CASKPDRGLNEKLFF
TGTGCCAGCAAGCCCGACAGGGGACTTAATGAAAAACTGTTTTTT
>TRBJ2-3|.|TRBV5-4|.
CASRNGGGRSTDTQYF
TGTGCCAGCAGAAACGGGGGAGGTAGGAGCACAGATACGCAGTATTTT
>TRBJ2-2|.|TRBV28|.
CASSSTGELFF
TGTGCCAGCAGTTCTACCGGGGAGCTGTTTTTT
>TRBJ2-5|.|TRBV7-8|.
CASSFVGRGRETQYF
TGTGCCAGCAGCTTTGTGGGCAGGGGCCGAGAGACCCAGTACTTC
>TRBJ2-2|TRBD2|TRBV27|.
CASQLAGGELFF
TGTGCCAGCCAACTAGCGGGCGGGGAGCTGTTTTTT
>TRBJ1-5|.|TRBV15|.
CATSLSGNQPQHF
TGTGCCACCAGCCTTAGCGGCAATCAGCCCCAGCATTTT
>TRBJ1-4|TRBD1|TRBV13|.
CASSLGTGNEKLFF
TGTGCCAGCAGCTTGGGGACAGGTAATGAAAAACTGTTTTTT
>TRBJ2-1|TRBD2|TRBV6-5|.
CASSSQRGGPNEQFF
TGTGCCAGCAGTTCACAGCGGGGGGGCCCTAATGAGCAGTTCTTC
>TRBJ2-3|.|TRBV10-3|.
CAISDGQVTDTQYF
TGTGCCATCAGTGATGGACAAGTCACAGATACGCAGTATTTT
>TRBJ2-7|.|TRBV12-3/TRBV12-4|.
CASSSWTSYEQYF
TGTGCCAGCAGTTCCTGGACTTCCTACGAGCAGTACTTC
>TRBJ1-3|.|TRBV7-2|.
CASSYGSPRSGNTIYF
TGTGCCAGCAGCTACGGGTCGCCACGCTCTGGAAACACCATATATTTT
>TRBJ1-1|TRBD1|TRBV9|.
CASSPGTGALNTEAFF
TGTGCCAGCAGCCCAGGGACAGGGGCCTTGAACACTGAAGCTTTCTTT
>TRBJ2-6|.|TRBV4-1|.
CASSFDRSGANVLTF
TGCGCCAGCAGCTTTGACAGGTCTGGGGCCAACGTCCTGACTTTC
>TRBJ2-7|TRBD2|TRBV28|.
CASRGLAGGGSYEQYF
TGTGCCAGCAGGGGACTAGCGGGAGGGGGATCCTACGAGCAGTACTTC
>TRBJ2-1|.|TRBV7-2|once
CASSGAGALYNEQFF
TGTGCCAGCAGTGGGGCGGGGGCACTATACAATGAGCAGTTCTTC
>TRBJ2-7|.|TRBV5-1|.
CASSLGPADSYEQYF
TGCGCCAGCAGCTTGGGACCAGCGGACTCCTACGAGCAGTACTTC
>TRBJ2-7|TRBD2|TRBV30|.
CAWSVREGAASQQYF
TGTGCCTGGAGTGTACGGGAGGGAGCCGCCTCCCAGCAGTACTTC
>TRBJ2-7|TRBD2|TRBV7-9|.
CASPKIAGRNEQYF
TGTGCCAGCCCAAAGATAGCGGGGAGAAACGAGCAGTACTTC
>TRBJ2-1|.|TRBV19|.
CASSMVRMNEQFF
TGTGCCAGTAGTATGGTGCGGATGAATGAGCAGTTCTTC
>TRBJ2-3|.|TRBV6-5|.
CASTRGGTDTQYF
TGTGCCAGCACCAGGGGGGGCACAGATACGCAGTATTTT
>TRBJ2-6|.|TRBV6-1|.
CASSDWTAAGANVLTF
TGTGCCAGCAGTGATTGGACAGCGGCTGGGGCCAACGTCCTGACTTTC
>TRBJ1-6|TRBD1|TRBV28|.
CASSLTGASSYNSPLHF
TGTGCCAGCAGTCTTACAGGGGCGAGCTCCTATAATTCACCCCTCCACTTT
>TRBJ1-6|TRBD1|TRBV28|many
CASSPRPTGRNSPLHF
TGTGCCAGCAGTCCCCGCCCGACAGGGCGGAATTCACCCCTCCACTTT
>TRBJ1-2|.|TRBV28|.
CASSLGSIWRTYGYTF
TGTGCCAGCAGTTTAGGGTCAATCTGGAGGACCTATGGCTACACCTTC
>TRBJ1-5|TRBD1|TRBV4-1|few
CASSGYRGQPQHF
TGCGCCAGCAGTGGGTACAGGGGTCAGCCCCAGCATTTT
>TRBJ2-7|.|TRBV11-2|.
CASSLVRGSSISHEQYF
TGTGCCAGCAGCTTAGTCCGGGGTTCTAGTATAAGTCACGAGCAGTACTTC
>TRBJ1-1|TRBD1|TRBV29-1|.
CSVPGQGTEAFF
TGCAGCGTGCCCGGACAGGGCACTGAAGCTTTCTTT
>TRBJ1-4|.|TRBV5-1|.
CASSLAAGDSTNEKLFF
TGCGCCAGCAGCTTGGCCGCGGGCGATTCAACTAATGAAAAACTGTTTTTT
>TRBJ2-1|TRBD2|TRBV27|once
CASSPHQSGDFYNEQFF
TGTGCCAGCAGTCCGCACCAAAGCGGGGACTTTTACAATGAGCAGTTCTTC
>TRBJ1-1|.|TRBV6-5|.
CASSPGEGDTEAFF
TGTGCCAGCAGTCCCGGAGAGGGAGACACTGAAGCTTTCTTT
>TRBJ2-7|TRBD2|TRBV4-2|.
CASSQDFKAWTSSSYEQYF
TGTGCCAGCAGCCAAGATTTTAAAGCTTGGACTAGCAGCTCCTACGAGCAGTACTTC
>TRBJ2-7|.|TRBV28|.
CASSLSWGRGFEQYF
TGTGCCAGCAGTTTAAGTTGGGGCAGGGGATTTGAGCAGTACTTC
>TRBJ2-5|TRBD1|TRBV7-9|.
CASSLGTGVEETQYF
TGTGCCAGCAGCTTAGGGACAGGGGTTGAAGAGACCCAGTACTTC
>TRBJ1-4|.|TRBV4-1|.
CASSQEGGAYEKLFF
TGCGCCAGCAGCCAAGAGGGAGGCGCTTATGAAAAACTGTTTTTT
>TRBJ2-1|TRBD2|TRBV27|.
CASSSTSGSYNEQFF
TGTGCCAGCAGTTCGACTAGCGGTTCCTACAATGAGCAGTTCTTC
>TRBJ1-2|.|TRBV7-9|few
CASTGWSGDGYTF
TGTGCCAGCACGGGATGGTCAGGGGATGGCTACACCTTC
>TRBJ2-2|TRBD2|TRBV18|.
CASSLLLPGLAGETGELFF
TGTGCCAGCTCACTCCTACTACCGGGACTAGCGGGTGAAACCGGGGAGCTGTTTTTT
>TRBJ1-5|.|TRBV12-3/TRBV12-4|.
CASSGQPNQPQHF
TGTGCCAGCAGCGGACAGCCAAATCAGCCCCAGCATTTT
>TRBJ2-5|.|TRBV4-1|.
CASSRNYRETQYF
TGCGCCAGCAGTCGTAACTATAGAGAGACCCAGTACTTC
>TRBJ1-2|TRBD1|TRBV11-2|.
CASSTGTGVHYGYTF
TGTGCCAGCAGCACCGGGACAGGGGTCCACTATGGCTACACCTTC
>TRBJ2-3|.|TRBV29-1|.
CSVQLNGGNTDTQYF
TGCAGCGTTCAACTAAACGGGGGTAACACAGATACGCAGTATTTT
>TRBJ2-7|TRBD2|TRBV19|.
CASSGAPGLADIYEQYF
TGTGCCAGTAGTGGAGCTCCAGGACTAGCGGATATCTACGAGCAGTACTTC
>TRBJ2-3|TRBD1|TRBV30|.
CAWGGQGVGTDTQYF
TGTGCCTGGGGAGGACAGGGAGTAGGCACAGATACGCAGTATTTT
>TRBJ2-3|TRBD2|TRBV5-4|once
CASSSRIAGASTDTQYF
TGTGCCAGCAGCTCGCGTATAGCGGGGGCTAGCACAGATACGCAGTATTTT
>TRBJ1-4|.|TRBV7-2|.
CASSLAGGAGKLFF
TGTGCCAGCAGCTTAGCGGGCGGGGCCGGAAAACTGTTTTTT
>TRBJ2-3|.|TRBV6-4|.
CASSVQYGTDTQYF
TGTGCCAGCAGTGTGCAGTACGGCACAGATACGCAGTATTTT
>TRBJ2-1|TRBD1|TRBV3-1/TRBV3-2|.
CASSQDPGTGSNEQFF
TGTGCCAGCAGCCAAGATCCCGGGACAGGGTCCAATGAGCAGTTCTTC
>TRBJ2-1|TRBD2|TRBV5-1|.
CASSLVAGAYNEQFF
TGCGCCAGCAGCTTGGTAGCGGGGGCCTATAATGAGCAGTTCTTC
>TRBJ2-1|TRBD2|TRBV4-3|.
CASSQSPGTSGRIPYNEQFF
TGCGCCAGCAGCCAATCCCCCGGGACTAGCGGGAGGATACCCTACAATGAGCAGTTCTTC
>TRBJ2-3|.|TRBV10-3|.
CATQGIADTQYF
TGTGCCACACAGGGTATCGCAGATACGCAGTATTTT
>TRBJ2-2|TRBD2|TRBV4-3|.
CASSSTSGGGITGELFF
TGCGCCAGCAGCTCGACTAGCGGGGGGGGTATCACCGGGGAGCTGTTTTTT
>TRBJ2-5|.|TRBV6-5|.
CASTSEGLAPETQYF
TGTGCCAGCACCTCCGAGGGACTCGCTCCGGAGACCCAGTACTTC